This T cell receptor (beta chain) was identified during a study of blood T cell repertoires in COVID-19. For the study at large: PBMCs, B-cell-depleted T cells, or T cells provided the cDNA or gDNA that made up the material.

Between the trimmed V and J ends, which lost 7 bases and 4 bases, there was a span of 5 bases. Looked up from germline, CDR1 is SNHLY and CDR2 is FYNNEI. The length of the CDR3 is 11 residues. Per the original data handling: The authors estimated nucleated cell counts from reference gene primer amplification. Profiled with immunoSEQ multiplex PCR; TCRdb holds only in-frame clones, not every one. V and J calls and clone size are those listed in that table; D and trimming were worked out from the DNA. This sample has about 160,000 clones, with 80% to 85% found just once. This chain uses TRBV2 with TRBJ2-1; D not resolved. The sequencing sample was made of peripheral blood. The TCR was taken from a man between 18 and 35 years old with active or convalescent COVID-19. CDR3 loop: CASNRYNEQFF. The CDR3 DNA follows: TGTGCCAGCAATCGGTACAATGAGCAGTTCTTC.